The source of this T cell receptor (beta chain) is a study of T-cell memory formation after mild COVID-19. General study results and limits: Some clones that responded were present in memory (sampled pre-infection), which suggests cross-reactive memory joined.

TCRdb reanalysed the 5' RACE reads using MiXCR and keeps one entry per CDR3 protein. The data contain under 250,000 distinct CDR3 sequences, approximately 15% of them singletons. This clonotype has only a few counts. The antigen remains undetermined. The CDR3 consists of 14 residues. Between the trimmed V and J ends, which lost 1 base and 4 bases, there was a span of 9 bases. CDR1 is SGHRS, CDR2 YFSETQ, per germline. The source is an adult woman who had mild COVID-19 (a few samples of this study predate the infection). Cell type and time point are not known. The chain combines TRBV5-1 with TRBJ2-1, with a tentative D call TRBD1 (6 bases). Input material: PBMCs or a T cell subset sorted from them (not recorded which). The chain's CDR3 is CASSLSGQYNEQFF. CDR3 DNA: TGCGCCAGCAGCTTGAGCGGACAGTACAATGAGCAGTTCTTC.